Below, one T cell receptor (beta chain) is given with its context. The antigen is not known. The sample originates from a study of T-cell reconstitution after alpha-beta-depleted transplantation in children. The CDR3 contains 11 residues. From germline, CDR1 is SEHNR and CDR2 FQNEAQ (reference sequence). The V end lost 7 bases, the J end lost 7 bases, and 8 bases lay between the germline ends. Preparation of the TCRbeta library was carried out with unique molecular identifiers. One entry per CDR3 protein, called by TCRdb with MiXCR from the PCR reads. The sample lists almost 250,000 distinct CDR3 sequences; 25% were seen once. Study-wide results and caveats: In some patients, recipient T cells and intrathymic progenitors surviving conditioning explained high day-60 diversity. At around two months after transplant, the alpha-beta T cells were reportedly derived from several hundred expanded clones that came from non-depleted graft cells.

This clonotype originated in a girl aged 2-10 years with Fanconi anemia, due to receive a stem cell transplant. The sequencing used PBMCs, collected before TCRalphabeta/CD19-depleted stem cell transplant. V is TRBV7-9 and J is TRBJ2-1; D not certain. DNA of the CDR3: TGTGCCAGCACCCCTGCGAATGAGCAGTTCTTC. The encoded protein is CASTPANEQFF.